This record looks at one T cell receptor (beta chain) sequence and its context. Under the authors' procedure: Amplifying reference gene primers gave estimates of nucleated cell counts. Generated by immunoSEQ multiplex PCR, the TCRdb table keeps only in-frame clones and is missing some. Clonal size and the V and J genes are those of that table, whereas D and trimming came from the DNA. The sample lists approximately 260,000 clones; 70% to 90% were seen once. Participants reported their clinical history, and cohort assignment relied on those reports. This record belongs to a study of blood T cell repertoires in COVID-19. Study-wide context: The United States, Italy and Spain supplied acute and convalescent COVID-19 samples. The analysed material was cDNA or gDNA that came from T cells, B-cell-depleted T cells, or PBMCs.

The junction had 11 bases not matched to a gene; V was cut back by 3 bases and J by 7 bases. This CDR3 region has 16 residues. Germline CDR1 and CDR2: MNHEY and SMNVEV (reference sequence). The rearrangement joins TRBV27 to TRBJ2-2, with 7 bases aligning to TRBD2. The specimen sequenced was PBMCs or T cells enriched from blood (not recorded which). This TCR derives from a woman in her forties with acute COVID-19. CDR3 in DNA: TGTGCCAGCAGTTTGGCTCAAACTAGCGTTGTCGGGGAGCTGTTTTTT. Translation: CASSLAQTSVVGELFF.